One and the same sample provided the 11 T cell receptor beta chains below, sequenced in a study of blood T cell repertoires in COVID-19. Profiled with immunoSEQ multiplex PCR; TCRdb holds only in-frame clones, not every one. The table lists just under 80,000 clones, roughly 80% of them singletons, with about 35% in the top ten. Material for sequencing was peripheral blood. These receptors all stem from a woman aged 70-85 years with acute or convalescent COVID-19.

The chain employs TRBV2 and TRBJ2-7, with 7 bases that match TRBD2. The CDR3 loop spans 14 amino acids. The V and J ends lost 5 bases and 0 bases, in that order; junction bases with no gene match: 4. Germline V gene lookup returns CDR1 SNHLY and CDR2 FYNNEI. The CDR3 region has the DNA TGTGCCAGCAGTTGGGGGACTATCTCCTACGAGCAGTACTTC. Its translation: CASSWGTISYEQYF.

The CDR3 is CASSDWQIYGYTF. In nucleotides, the CDR3 is TGTGCCAGCAGTGATTGGCAGATCTATGGCTACACCTTC. The V and J genes are TRBV6-1 and TRBJ1-2, with unresolved D. The CDR3 spans 13 residues. Trimming left V 3 bases short and J 4 bases short, with 9 bases between. Germline assignment: CDR1 MNHNS and CDR2 SASEGT.

The V gene is TRBV6-5, the J gene TRBJ2-1, with TRBD1 identical over 7 bases. CDR3 size: 14 residues. Germline V CDR1 and CDR2: MNHEY, SVGAGI. Trimming at V came to 6 bases and at J to 5 bases, leaving 7 bases not matched to a gene. The CDR3 spells CASRPGQKHNEQFF. CDR3 DNA: TGTGCCAGCAGGCCGGGACAGAAACACAATGAGCAGTTCTTC.

In its sample, this clone was seen a few times. This chain links TRBV7-2 with TRBJ2-5; no clear D. V was shortened by 2 bases and J by 5 bases, with 6 bases between the two germline ends. CDR1 SGHTA and CDR2 FQGNSA come from the germline V gene. The CDR3 covers 12 residues. In DNA form, the CDR3 reads TGTGCCAGCAGCTTAACATCGGAGACCCAGTACTTC. Translation: CASSLTSETQYF.

V usage is TRBV7-3 and J usage is TRBJ2-1; TRBD2 aligns across 9 bases. This CDR3 region has 16 residues. Germline V lookup: CDR1 SGHTA, CDR2 FQGTGA. The V gene end was trimmed by 2 bases and the J gene end by 5 bases; junction bases not matched to a gene: 7. The CDR3 DNA reads as TGTGCCAGCAGCTTATCGGGCGGGAGGGCCAACAATGAGCAGTTCTTC. Translated: CASSLSGGRANNEQFF.

This clone was seen once. The V call is TRBV9, the J call TRBJ2-7; 7 bases agree with TRBD2. CDR1 and CDR2 (germline): SGDLS, YYNGEE. The junction had 12 bases not matched to a gene; V was cut back by 3 bases and J by 3 bases. This CDR3 is 16 amino acids long. CDR3: CASSAFESSGFYEQYF. CDR3 in DNA: TGTGCCAGCAGCGCCTTTGAATCTAGCGGCTTCTACGAGCAGTACTTC.

This rearrangement joins TRBV19 to TRBJ1-2, with D unclear. This CDR3 comprises 13 residues. The V end was cut by 5 bases, the J end by 2 bases, with 9 bases between. Germline V gives CDR1 LNHDA, CDR2 SQIVND (reference sequence). The CDR3 loop is CASSALLNYGYTF. The CDR3 DNA follows: TGTGCCAGTAGTGCGTTACTAAACTATGGCTACACCTTC.

V and J are TRBV7-3 and TRBJ2-2; D remains unclear. Germline-derived CDR1 and CDR2 are SGHTA and FQGTGA. The CDR3 has 17 amino acids. Trimming shortened V by 5 bases and J by 2 bases, and 18 bases separated the two germline ends. Here the CDR3 DNA reads TGTGCCAGCAGCCACGGGTTTGTTGGCTTCAACACCGGGGAGCTGTTTTTT. Its translation: CASSHGFVGFNTGELFF. The full variable domain, its missing parts supplied by reference TRBV7-3 and TRBJ2-2, is GAGVSQTPSNKVTEKGKYVELRCDPISGHTALYWYRQSLGQGPEFLIYFQGTGAADDSGLPNDRFFAVRPEGSVSTLKIQRTERGDSAVYLCASSHGFVGFNTGELFFGEGSRLTVL.

The chain carries TRBV5-1 and TRBJ2-1; D perhaps matches TRBD1 (6 bases). This CDR3 contains 16 residues. The V end lost 4 bases, the J end lost 0 bases, and 14 bases lay between the germline ends. Germline CDR1 and CDR2: SGHRS and YFSETQ. The chain's CDR3 is CASSPRTDSSYNEQFF. The DNA of the CDR3 is TGCGCCAGCAGCCCCCGGACAGACAGCTCCTACAATGAGCAGTTCTTC.

V gene TRBV3-1 (or the pseudogene TRBV3-2) combines with J gene TRBJ2-3; 11 nucleotides agree with TRBD1. J gave up 3 bases and V 4 bases, and 3 bases lay outside the gene matches. The CDR3 is made up of 15 amino acids. The germline V gene encodes CDR1 LGHDT and CDR2 YNNKEL (reference sequence). DNA of the CDR3: TGTGCCAGCAGCCTGGGACAGGGGGGAACAGATACGCAGTATTTT. This translates into CASSLGQGGTDTQYF.

V and J are TRBV3-1 (or the pseudogene TRBV3-2) and TRBJ1-1; 7 nucleotides agree with TRBD1. Germline CDR1 LGHDT, CDR2 YNNKEL (reference sequence). This CDR3 spans 15 amino acids. J was trimmed by 6 bases and V by 6 bases; bases with no gene match: 13. This CDR3 reads CASSIDGAGGSEAFF. CDR3 nucleotide sequence: TGTGCCAGCAGTATCGACGGGGCAGGGGGGTCTGAAGCTTTCTTT.